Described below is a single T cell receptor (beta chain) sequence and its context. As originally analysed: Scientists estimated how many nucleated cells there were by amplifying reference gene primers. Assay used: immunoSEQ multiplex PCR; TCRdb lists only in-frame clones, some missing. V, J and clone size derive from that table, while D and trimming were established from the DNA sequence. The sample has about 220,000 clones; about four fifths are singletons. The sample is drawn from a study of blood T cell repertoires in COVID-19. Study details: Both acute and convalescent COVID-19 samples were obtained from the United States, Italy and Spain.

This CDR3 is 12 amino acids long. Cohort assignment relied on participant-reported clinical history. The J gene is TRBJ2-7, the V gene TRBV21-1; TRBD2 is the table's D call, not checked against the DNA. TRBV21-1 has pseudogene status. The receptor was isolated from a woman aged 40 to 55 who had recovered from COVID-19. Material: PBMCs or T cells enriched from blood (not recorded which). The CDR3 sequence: CASRIPSAEQYF. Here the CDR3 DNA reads TGTGCCAGCAGGATCCCTAGCGCCGAGCAGTACTTC.